A selection of T cell receptor beta chains follows, all from one sample in a study of glioma-infiltrating T cells. Via MiXCR, TCRdb re-called the multiplex PCR reads, giving one row per CDR3 protein. The data contain approximately 140,000 distinct CDR3 sequences, around 25% of them singletons. Sequenced input: glioma tissue, nonneoplastic brain tissue, or PBMCs (not recorded which). Receptors originate from a human donor with low-grade glioma or glioblastoma, undergoing nonglioma brain surgery, or in good health (not recorded which). CDR3s include the opening cysteine and the closing phenylalanine or tryptophan. The D gene is left open where the match is weak. Some rows have no size entry. The others give once, few or many, or a class for an expanded clone.

J: TRBJ2-1
size: few
D: TRBD2
V: TRBV7-2
DNA: TGTGCGAGCCAGGCGACTAGCGGGGGGCCCTACAATGAGCAGTTCTTC
CDR3: CASQATSGGPYNEQFF

J: TRBJ2-2
size: NA
D: NA
V: TRBV18
DNA: TGTGCCAGCCCCGCCCGGATCACCGGGGAGCTGTTTTTT
CDR3: CASPARITGELFF

J: TRBJ1-2
size: few
D: NA
V: TRBV19
DNA: TGTGCCAGTAGTGGGAACAGTGACTATGGCTACACCTTC
CDR3: CASSGNSDYGYTF

J: TRBJ2-1
size: many
D: NA
V: TRBV6-1
DNA: TGTGCCAGCAGTGAAGACAGAAACAGTGAGCAGTTCTTC
CDR3: CASSEDRNSEQFF

J: TRBJ2-5
size: once
D: TRBD1
V: TRBV19
DNA: TGTGCCAGTAGTGGACAGGGAGCCCGAAAGGAGACCCAGTACTTC
CDR3: CASSGQGARKETQYF

J: TRBJ2-2
size: NA
D: NA
V: TRBV11-2
DNA: TGTGCCAGCAGCCGTCCGGGGATATCATCCGGGGAGCTGTTTTTT
CDR3: CASSRPGISSGELFF

J: TRBJ1-1
size: NA
D: NA
V: TRBV24-1
DNA: TGTGCCACCAGTGACCCTGCTCCGGGCCTCAACACTGAAGCTTTCTTT
CDR3: CATSDPAPGLNTEAFF

J: TRBJ1-2
size: NA
D: TRBD1
V: TRBV10-2
DNA: TGCGCCAGCAGAGGGGGCGACGGCTACACCTTC
CDR3: CASRGGDGYTF

J: TRBJ2-3
size: NA
D: NA
V: TRBV24-1
DNA: TGTGCCACCAGTGATTTGACGGCTACTAGCACAGATACGCAGTATTTT
CDR3: CATSDLTATSTDTQYF

J: TRBJ1-4
size: NA
D: NA
V: TRBV20-1
DNA: TGCAGTGCTACAGGGGTTGGTAATGAAAAACTGTTTTTT
CDR3: CSATGVGNEKLFF

J: TRBJ1-5
size: few
D: NA
V: TRBV20-1
DNA: TGCAGTGCTAGGTTTACTGTCAATCAGCCCCAGCATTTT
CDR3: CSARFTVNQPQHF

J: TRBJ2-2
size: NA
D: NA
V: TRBV4-2
DNA: TGTGCCAGCAGCCAAGATCCAAGCACCGTGGAGCTGTTTTTT
CDR3: CASSQDPSTVELFF

J: TRBJ1-1
size: few
D: TRBD1
V: TRBV7-9
DNA: TGTGCCAGCAGCTCCTCAGGGGGCAACACTGAAGCTTTCTTT
CDR3: CASSSSGGNTEAFF

J: TRBJ1-2
size: NA
D: NA
V: TRBV2
DNA: TGTGCCAGCAGTGAAGCTGGGGTTGGCTACACCTTC
CDR3: CASSEAGVGYTF

J: TRBJ1-2
size: many
D: TRBD1
V: TRBV2
DNA: TGTGCCAGCAGGAGGACAGGGGAGGACTATGGCTACACCTTC
CDR3: CASRRTGEDYGYTF

J: TRBJ1-4
size: NA
D: TRBD1
V: TRBV20-1
DNA: TGCAGTGCGAACCAGGGGGCGCATAATGAAAAACTGTTTTTT
CDR3: CSANQGAHNEKLFF

J: TRBJ1-2
size: NA
D: NA
V: TRBV6-5
DNA: TGTGCCAGCAGTTACTTGATTGGTGGCACCAACTATGGCTACACCTTC
CDR3: CASSYLIGGTNYGYTF

J: TRBJ1-5
size: NA
D: NA
V: TRBV12-3/TRBV12-4
DNA: TGTGCCAGCAGTTTAGATGTAGATCAGCCCCAGCATTTT
CDR3: CASSLDVDQPQHF

J: TRBJ1-5
size: NA
D: NA
V: TRBV29-1
DNA: TGCAGCGTGGGGGGGGGTCAATATCAGCCCCAGCATTTT
CDR3: CSVGGGQYQPQHF

J: TRBJ2-5
size: few
D: NA
V: TRBV7-8
DNA: TGTGCCAGCAGCCCGAGACGAGCTCAAGAGACCCAGTACTTC
CDR3: CASSPRRAQETQYF

J: TRBJ2-5
size: many
D: NA
V: TRBV18
DNA: TGTGCCAGCTCACCCAGGGAGGAGACCCAGTACTTC
CDR3: CASSPREETQYF

J: TRBJ1-2
size: few
D: NA
V: TRBV7-2
DNA: TGTGCCAGCAGCCCCGATTTTACGGGCTACACCTTC
CDR3: CASSPDFTGYTF

J: TRBJ2-1
size: many
D: NA
V: TRBV20-1
DNA: TGCAGTGCTCGACCGTACCTTTCGGGGGATGGGCAGTTCTTC
CDR3: CSARPYLSGDGQFF

J: TRBJ2-3
size: NA
D: NA
V: TRBV5-1
DNA: TGCGCCAGCAGACCCCGGTCCGAGGATACGCAGTATTTT
CDR3: CASRPRSEDTQYF

J: TRBJ2-4
size: few
D: NA
V: TRBV20-1
DNA: TGCAGTGCTACACCCGGGACATCAGCCAAAAACATTCAGTACTTC
CDR3: CSATPGTSAKNIQYF

J: TRBJ1-1
size: many
D: NA
V: TRBV6-6
DNA: TGTGCCAGCAGTTACTCGACCCCACAGGGCACTGAAGCTTTCTTT
CDR3: CASSYSTPQGTEAFF

J: TRBJ1-3
size: many
D: NA
V: TRBV6-1
DNA: TGTGCCAGCAGTCCACGGGTCCTCACCCTACTTGGAAACACCATATATTTT
CDR3: CASSPRVLTLLGNTIYF

J: TRBJ2-3
size: few
D: NA
V: TRBV7-3
DNA: TGTGCCAGCAGCTTAACGGACCTAAGCACAGATACGCAGTATTTT
CDR3: CASSLTDLSTDTQYF

J: TRBJ1-6
size: few
D: NA
V: TRBV19
DNA: TGTGCCAGTAGGGGTCCCAATTCACCCCTCCACTTT
CDR3: CASRGPNSPLHF

J: TRBJ2-3
size: NA
D: NA
V: TRBV7-9
DNA: TGTGCCAGCAGCCCCGGGGCAGTTAGTACAGATACGCAGTATTTT
CDR3: CASSPGAVSTDTQYF

J: TRBJ2-5
size: NA
D: TRBD1
V: TRBV12-3/TRBV12-4
DNA: TGTGCCAGCAATCGACAGGGTACGAAGACCCAGTACTTC
CDR3: CASNRQGTKTQYF

J: TRBJ1-2
size: NA
D: NA
V: TRBV25-1
DNA: TGTGCCAGCAGGGAACCGAACCGATCCTATGGCTACACCTTC
CDR3: CASREPNRSYGYTF

J: TRBJ2-5
size: NA
D: NA
V: TRBV7-9
DNA: TGTGCCAGCAGCTTAGGCGACAGCAACTCCGGCTACAATGAGCAGTACTTC
CDR3: CASSLGDSNSGYNEQYF

J: TRBJ2-3
size: many
D: NA
V: TRBV20-1
DNA: TGCAGTGCGCCCCTCACAGATACGCAGTATTTT
CDR3: CSAPLTDTQYF

J: TRBJ2-3
size: many
D: TRBD2
V: TRBV4-1
DNA: TGCGCCAGCAGCCAAGAGAAACTAGCGGGGACTACAGATACGCAGTATTTT
CDR3: CASSQEKLAGTTDTQYF

J: TRBJ2-2
size: many
D: NA
V: TRBV6-1
DNA: TGTGCCAGCATGGAAGCGAACACCGGGGAGCTGTTTTTT
CDR3: CASMEANTGELFF

J: TRBJ2-3
size: few
D: TRBD2
V: TRBV7-3
DNA: TGTGCCAGCAGCGACGGGACTAGCGGGGGCACAGATACGCAGTATTTT
CDR3: CASSDGTSGGTDTQYF

J: TRBJ1-3
size: NA
D: NA
V: TRBV7-2
DNA: TGTGCCAGCAGCTTAGGCTTCTCTGGAAACACCATATATTTT
CDR3: CASSLGFSGNTIYF

J: TRBJ1-4
size: NA
D: TRBD1
V: TRBV2
DNA: TGTGCCAGCAGCCCGGACAGGGGAACTAATGAAAAACTGTTTTTT
CDR3: CASSPDRGTNEKLFF

J: TRBJ1-1
size: many
D: NA
V: TRBV6-1
DNA: TGTGCCAGCAGAACTGGTCGGATGGCTGGGGAGAAAACTGAAGCTTTCTTT
CDR3: CASRTGRMAGEKTEAFF

J: TRBJ2-3
size: NA
D: TRBD1
V: TRBV7-2
DNA: TGTGCCAGCAGCTCACAGGGGGCTACAGATACGCAGTATTTT
CDR3: CASSSQGATDTQYF

J: TRBJ1-1
size: many
D: NA
V: TRBV20-1
DNA: TGCAGTGCTAGACGGAAGGCGGACACCCAGAGGGTGAACACTGAAGCTTTCTTT
CDR3: CSARRKADTQRVNTEAFF

J: TRBJ1-1
size: NA
D: NA
V: TRBV3-1
DNA: TGTGCCAGCAGCCTTAGAGGGACATCGAACACTGAAGCTTTCTTT
CDR3: CASSLRGTSNTEAFF

J: TRBJ2-1
size: many
D: TRBD2
V: TRBV3-1
DNA: TGTGCCAGCAGCACAAGCGGGGGGGCGGGTGAGCAGTTCTTC
CDR3: CASSTSGGAGEQFF